These 26 T cell receptor beta chains came from one sample sequenced in a study of T cells expressing NK-cell markers. TCRdb reprocessed the 5' RACE reads and reports one entry per CDR3 protein, with no DNA. This table lists roughly 390,000 distinct CDR3 sequences. Sequenced: blood T cells: a sorted CD56 or NKG2C T cell subset, CD4+ or CD8+ T cells, or bulk PBMC T cells (not recorded which). These receptors were taken from a woman aged 50 to 60 in good health.

This sequence joins TRBV5-6 and TRBJ2-5; the TRBD1 assignment by TCRdb is unverifiable without DNA. CDR3 length equals 17 residues. Germline-derived CDR1 and CDR2 are SGHDT and YYEEEE. The CDR3 sequence is CASSLANRVPQQETQYF.

This chain joins TRBV12-3 or TRBV12-4 and TRBJ2-3; there is no DNA to check the TCRdb D call of TRBD1. This CDR3 has 15 residues. The CDR3 loop reads CASTNPGDGSDTQYF.

This sequence joins TRBV5-4 and TRBJ2-1. This CDR3 is built from 12 residues. CDR1 is SGHNT, CDR2 YYREEE, per germline (reference sequence). The CDR3 reads CASRGRIGEQFF. The full variable domain, its missing parts supplied by reference TRBV5-4 and TRBJ2-1, is ETGVTQSPTHLIKTRGQQVTLRCSSQSGHNTVSWYQQALGQGPQFIFQYYREEENGRGNFPPRFSGLQFPNYSSELNVNALELDDSALYLCASRGRIGEQFFGPGTRLTVL.

The chain is built from TRBV5-1 and TRBJ1-2; lacking DNA, the TRBD1 call made by TCRdb goes unchecked. The length of the CDR3 is 18 residues. Per germline, CDR1 SGHRS and CDR2 YFSETQ. The CDR3 sequence: CASSLVGTSGQGDYGYTF.

This rearrangement joins TRBV19 to TRBJ2-3; with no DNA, the TCRdb D assignment of TRBD2 cannot be verified. Germline CDR1 reads LNHDA; CDR2 reads SQIVND (reference sequence). The CDR3 spans 17 residues. The CDR3 loop is CASSLLAGAQPTDTQYF.

The V gene is TRBV7-8, the J gene TRBJ2-3. The V gene's germline CDR1 is SGHVS and CDR2 FQNEAQ. CDR3 length: 13 residues. The chain's CDR3 is CASSYPLRDTQYF.

The V and J genes are TRBV24-1 and TRBJ2-1; TCRdb names TRBD2, which stays unverified in the absence of DNA. The CDR3 is 14 amino acids. Germline values: CDR1 KGHDR, CDR2 SFDVKD. The CDR3 protein is CATSDLSSGNEQFF.

This chain joins TRBV27 and TRBJ2-7; TCRdb selects TRBD2, and the lack of DNA leaves this call unchecked. Germline V gives CDR1 MNHEY, CDR2 SMNVEV (reference sequence). The CDR3 consists of 15 residues. CDR3 region: CASSPTPPDTYEQYF.

The J gene is TRBJ2-5, the V gene TRBV11-2; TCRdb indicates TRBD1, and absent DNA this call remains unverified. This CDR3 region has 15 residues. CDR1 SGHAT and CDR2 FQNNGV come from the germline V gene. The chain's CDR3 is CASSLMRGSGETQYF.

The chain employs TRBV20-1 and TRBJ2-6. CDR3 size: 14 residues. Germline values: CDR1 DFQATT, CDR2 SNEGSKA (reference sequence). The CDR3 sequence is CSAPFRPGANVLTF.

V is TRBV6-5 and J is TRBJ2-3; no DNA is available, so the TRBD1 call from TCRdb remains unchecked. The CDR3 spans 14 residues. The germline V gene encodes CDR1 MNHEY and CDR2 SVGAGI. The CDR3 region is CASSTRDYTDTQYF.

V gene TRBV24-1 combines with J gene TRBJ2-1; TCRdb names TRBD2, which stays unverified in the absence of DNA. The CDR3 contains 16 residues. Germline-derived CDR1 and CDR2 are KGHDR and SFDVKD. The CDR3 spells CATSDQSGRPYNEQFF.

This chain uses TRBV11-2 with TRBJ1-1. The CDR3 covers 14 residues. The germline CDR1 and CDR2 sequences are SGHAT and FQNNGV. CDR3 sequence reads: CASSLEIHGVEAFF.

The rearrangement joins TRBV5-1 to TRBJ2-3. The CDR3 length is 14 residues. From germline, CDR1 is SGHRS and CDR2 YFSETQ. The CDR3: CASSLEFLTDTQYF. Full variable domain (rest looked up from reference TRBV5-1 and TRBJ2-3): KAGVTQTPRYLIKTRGQQVTLSCSPISGHRSVSWYQQTPGQGLQFLFEYFSETQRNKGNFPGRFSGRQFSNSRSEMNVSTLELGDSALYLCASSLEFLTDTQYFGPGTRLTVL.

The CDR3 loop reads CASSQHRWGTNTEAFF. The rearrangement links TRBV4-2 to TRBJ1-1; TCRdb proposes TRBD1, but this gene call is untestable without DNA. The CDR3 is made up of 16 amino acids. Looked up from germline, CDR1 is LGHNA and CDR2 is YNFKEQ.

The rearrangement uses TRBV5-1 and TRBJ2-3; TCRdb calls TRBD2, which cannot be checked without DNA. Germline CDR1 reads SGHRS; CDR2 reads YFSETQ. This CDR3 spans 16 amino acids. CDR3 sequence: CASSFSGYPSTDTQYF.

The chain combines TRBV5-1 with TRBJ1-1; TCRdb's assignment of TRBD1 cannot be checked, as there is no DNA. The CDR3 has 14 residues. Germline assignment: CDR1 SGHRS and CDR2 YFSETQ. The CDR3 protein is CASRAGTVVPEAFF.

The V gene is TRBV10-3, the J gene TRBJ1-5. Looked up from germline, CDR1 is ENHRY and CDR2 is SYGVKD. The CDR3 length is 15 residues. This CDR3 is CATAVGGDSNQPQHF.

V and J are TRBV5-4 and TRBJ2-3; with no DNA, the TCRdb D assignment of TRBD2 cannot be verified. The germline V gene has CDR1 SGHNT and CDR2 YYREEE (reference sequence). CDR3 length equals 15 residues. The CDR3 sequence is CASSLAEISTDTQYF.

The J gene is TRBJ2-3, the V gene TRBV7-8; the D call from TCRdb, TRBD2, cannot be confirmed without DNA. The length of the CDR3 is 17 residues. Germline V CDR1 and CDR2: SGHVS, FQNEAQ. This CDR3 reads CASSSGSGRRRTDTQYF.

The rearrangement links TRBV7-8 to TRBJ2-1; lacking DNA, the TRBD1 call made by TCRdb goes unchecked. CDR3 length: 17 amino acids. Per germline, CDR1 SGHVS and CDR2 FQNEAQ. This CDR3 reads CASSLGVGQSLRDEQFF.

The chain combines TRBV12-3 or TRBV12-4 with TRBJ1-3; TCRdb picks TRBD1, but there is no DNA to check that call. The length of the CDR3 is 11 residues. The CDR3 sequence is CAMAGVNTIYF.

The chain has TRBV20-1 and TRBJ2-3; TCRdb gives TRBD2 as the D gene, but with no DNA this cannot be confirmed. The germline gives CDR1 DFQATT, CDR2 SNEGSKA (reference sequence). This CDR3 is 14 amino acids long. CDR3 residues: CSARGGEATDTQYF.

This chain joins TRBV7-3 and TRBJ2-5; there is no DNA to check the TCRdb D call of TRBD1. Germline V gene data show CDR1 as SGHTA and CDR2 as FQGTGA. The CDR3 length is 15 residues. The CDR3 loop reads CASSASPQGRETQYF.

This chain connects TRBV7-9 to TRBJ2-3. The CDR3 is 14 residues long. Germline CDR1 reads SEHNR; CDR2 reads FQNEAQ (reference sequence). Here the CDR3 reads CASSLTDFTDTQYF.

J is TRBJ2-1 and V is TRBV12-3 or TRBV12-4; TCRdb names TRBD2, which stays unverified in the absence of DNA. The CDR3 totals 13 residues. The CDR3 reads CAAGGVSYNEQFF.